A selection of T cell receptor beta chains follows, all from one sample in a study of blood T cell repertoires in COVID-19. Some clones are missing from TCRdb's copy, which holds only in-frame ones; the method was immunoSEQ multiplex PCR. The table shows about 200,000 clones, with around 86% occurring only once. Sequenced sample: peripheral blood. The receptors derive from a woman older than 75 with COVID-19, enrolled during active disease. Both conserved end residues are part of each CDR3. Fields, in order: CDR3 DNA, CDR3 protein, clone size, J gene, V gene, D gene. A D gene is named only where the DNA matches it firmly. Not all rows give a size; the values are once, few, many and, for expanded clones, a class.

TGTGCCAGCTCCGTAGAACAGGGGGACGGCTACACCTTC CASSVEQGDGYTF few TRBJ1-2 TRBV18 TRBD1
TGTGCCAGCAGCGACAGGGGTTTGGCAGATACGCAGTATTTT CASSDRGLADTQYF . TRBJ2-3 TRBV11-3 TRBD1
TGTGCCAGCTCACCACGGAAGGAGGCTAACTATGGCTACACCTTC CASSPRKEANYGYTF once TRBJ1-2 TRBV18 .
TGTGCCAGCTCACTAACCCGGGGAGAGACCCAGTACTTC CASSLTRGETQYF . TRBJ2-5 TRBV18 .
TGTGCCAGCTCACCACAGGGGACAGCGGCTGGAAACACCATATATTTT CASSPQGTAAGNTIYF . TRBJ1-3 TRBV18 TRBD1
TGTGCCAGCAGCCGCGGGGGGATGAACACTGAAGCTTTCTTT CASSRGGMNTEAFF . TRBJ1-1 TRBV5-6 .
TGTGCCAGCAGTGACTCCCCCGGTTTAGAGCAGTTCTTC CASSDSPGLEQFF . TRBJ2-1 TRBV6-4 .
TGCGCCAGCAGCTTAACGGGGGGTGGAGAGACCCAGTACTTC CASSLTGGGETQYF . TRBJ2-5 TRBV5-1 TRBD2
TGTGCCAGCAACATACACACCGGGGAGCTGTTTTTT CASNIHTGELFF many TRBJ2-2 TRBV3-1/TRBV3-2 .
TGTGCCAGCAGCTTGGAGACAGGGGTTAACTATGGCTACACCTTC CASSLETGVNYGYTF . TRBJ1-2 TRBV5-6 TRBD1
TGTGCCAGCAGTTTAGCCGGAGAAGGCAATCAGCCCCAGCATTTT CASSLAGEGNQPQHF . TRBJ1-5 TRBV27 .
TGTGCCAGCAGCTTTAGGGGTGGCTACACCTTC CASSFRGGYTF . TRBJ1-2 TRBV5-6 .
TGTGCCACCACCCGGATGACACGGCGGGGGGCCGGGGAGCTGTTTTTT CATTRMTRRGAGELFF . TRBJ2-2 TRBV15 TRBD2
TGTGCCAGCAGTTTACGGGGAGCCCTACGTGGCTACACCTTC CASSLRGALRGYTF . TRBJ1-2 TRBV28 .
TGTGCCATCAGCCTTCTCGGGAACACTGAAGCTTTCTTT CAISLLGNTEAFF few TRBJ1-1 TRBV10-3 .
TGTGCCAGCAGTGTGAGCTTGCGGGGCACCGGGGAGCTGTTTTTT CASSVSLRGTGELFF . TRBJ2-2 TRBV25-1 .
TGCGCCAGCAGCCAAGATCCGTCAGGGGCGGCTCGTTATGGCTACACCTTC CASSQDPSGAARYGYTF . TRBJ1-2 TRBV4-3 .
TGTGCCAGCAGTGGGAGAGATACGCAGTATTTT CASSGRDTQYF . TRBJ2-3 TRBV5-4 .
TGTGCCAGTAGAGGGGCAGGGCGACTGGGGGCCAACGTCCTGACTTTC CASRGAGRLGANVLTF . TRBJ2-6 TRBV19 .
TGTGCCAGCAGCTTTGGCGAAAAACTGTTTTTT CASSFGEKLFF . TRBJ1-4 TRBV5-4 .
TGTGCCAGCAGCTTAGATGTGCTAGCGGGAGACGTTGAGCAGTTCTTC CASSLDVLAGDVEQFF . TRBJ2-1 TRBV7-3 TRBD2
TGTGCCAGCAGCGGACTAGCAACAGATACGCAGTATTTT CASSGLATDTQYF . TRBJ2-3 TRBV7-3 TRBD2